This TCR beta chain is drawn from a study of immune cell composition in non-small cell lung cancer. Study background: Most cases were lung adenocarcinoma or squamous cell carcinoma.

Comments on this clone: Its antigen is currently unknown.

The normal lung sample lay at least 3 cm, and maximally far, from the tumour. Whole-study results and caveats: Tumour TCR-beta clonality was not significantly tied to smoking pack-years. Squamous carcinomas (about 75%) more often had tumour-associated clones >0.5% than adenocarcinomas (33%). In adenocarcinoma, maximal tumour-associated clone frequency tracked TIL tumour reactivity.

Some clones are missing from TCRdb's copy, which holds only in-frame ones; the method was immunoSEQ multiplex PCR. The table shows fewer than 8,000 clones, with approximately 83% occurring only once. Sequencing used non-adjacent lung tissue. The origin of this receptor is a human donor with non-small cell lung cancer.

CDR3 sequence: CASSLTDGLADYNEQFF. The DNA for the CDR3 is TGTGCCAGCAGCTTAACCGATGGACTAGCGGATTACAATGAGCAGTTCTTC. V is TRBV7-3 and J is TRBJ2-1; 10 nucleotides line up with TRBD2. This CDR3 is built from 17 residues. Germline V CDR1 and CDR2: SGHTA, FQGTGA. The V and J ends lost 0 bases and 4 bases, in that order; junction bases with no gene match: 6.